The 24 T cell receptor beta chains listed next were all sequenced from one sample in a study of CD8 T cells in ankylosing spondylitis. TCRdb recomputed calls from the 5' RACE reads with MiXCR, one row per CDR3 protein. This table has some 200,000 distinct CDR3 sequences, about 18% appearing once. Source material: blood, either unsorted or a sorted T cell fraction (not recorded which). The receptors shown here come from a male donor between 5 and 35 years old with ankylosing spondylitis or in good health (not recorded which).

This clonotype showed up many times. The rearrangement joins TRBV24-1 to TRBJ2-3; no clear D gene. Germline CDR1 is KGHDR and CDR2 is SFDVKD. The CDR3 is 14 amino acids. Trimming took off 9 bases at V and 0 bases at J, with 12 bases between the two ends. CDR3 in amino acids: CATVSSYSTDTQYF. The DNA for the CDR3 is TGTGCCACCGTGTCTAGTTACAGCACAGATACGCAGTATTTT.

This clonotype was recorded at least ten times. CDR3 region: CAIRDRQGYEQYV. CDR3 in DNA: TGTGCCATCAGGGATAGACAGGGTTACGAGCAGTACGTC. The rearrangement links TRBV10-3 to TRBJ2-7; 7 nucleotides align to TRBD1. The CDR3 consists of 13 residues. From germline, CDR1 is ENHRY and CDR2 SYGVKD. V dropped 6 bases and J dropped 4; count of bases not matched to a gene: 6.

Here the CDR3 DNA reads TGCAGTGCTACGGGTGGGGGGCCTAAGACGGCCCAGTACTTC. It translates to CSATGGGPKTAQYF. The J gene is TRBJ2-5, the V gene TRBV20-1; TRBD1 or TRBD2 may be the D gene (6 bases each). The CDR3 extends over 14 amino acids. V shed 4 bases and J shed 9 bases, with 21 bases lying between them. Germline V gives CDR1 DFQATT, CDR2 SNEGSKA (reference sequence).

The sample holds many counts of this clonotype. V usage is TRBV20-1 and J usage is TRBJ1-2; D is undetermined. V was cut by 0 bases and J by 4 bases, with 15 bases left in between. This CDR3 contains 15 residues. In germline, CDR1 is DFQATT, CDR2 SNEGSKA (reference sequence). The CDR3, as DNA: TGCAGTGCTAGAGATCTTAAGCGGAGTGGCTATGGCTACACCTTC. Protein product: CSARDLKRSGYGYTF.

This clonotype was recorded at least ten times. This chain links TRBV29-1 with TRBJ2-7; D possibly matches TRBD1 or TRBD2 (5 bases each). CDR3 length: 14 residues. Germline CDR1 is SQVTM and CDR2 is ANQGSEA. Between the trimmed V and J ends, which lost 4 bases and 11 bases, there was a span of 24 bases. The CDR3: CSVVLLGPNAEEYF. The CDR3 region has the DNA TGCAGCGTTGTTTTGTTGGGACCCAACGCAGAGGAGTACTTC.

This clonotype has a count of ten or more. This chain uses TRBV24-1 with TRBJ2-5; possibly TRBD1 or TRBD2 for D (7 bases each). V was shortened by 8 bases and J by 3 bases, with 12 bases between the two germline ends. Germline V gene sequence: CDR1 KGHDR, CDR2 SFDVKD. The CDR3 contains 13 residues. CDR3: CATMGGGEETQYF. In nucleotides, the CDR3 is TGTGCCACCATGGGAGGGGGCGAAGAGACCCAGTACTTC.

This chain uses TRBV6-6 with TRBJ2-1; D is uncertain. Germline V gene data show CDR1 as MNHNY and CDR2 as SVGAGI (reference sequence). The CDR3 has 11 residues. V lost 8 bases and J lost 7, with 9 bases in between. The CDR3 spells CASRTQNEQFF. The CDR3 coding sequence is TGTGCCAGCCGAACCCAGAATGAGCAGTTCTTC.

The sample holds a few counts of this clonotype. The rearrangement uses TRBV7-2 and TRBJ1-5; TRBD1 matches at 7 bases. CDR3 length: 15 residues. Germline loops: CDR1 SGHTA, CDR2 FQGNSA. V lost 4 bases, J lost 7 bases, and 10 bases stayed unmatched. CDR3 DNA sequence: TGTGCCAGCAGCTCCCAGACAGGGCAGCGCCAGCCCCAGCATTTT. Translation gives CASSSQTGQRQPQHF.

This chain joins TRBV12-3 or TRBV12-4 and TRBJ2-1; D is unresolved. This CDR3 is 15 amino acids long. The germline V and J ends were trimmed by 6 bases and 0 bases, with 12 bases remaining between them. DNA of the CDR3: TGTGCCAGCAGCTCACGACTGAGCTCCTACAATGAGCAGTTCTTC. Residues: CASSSRLSSYNEQFF.

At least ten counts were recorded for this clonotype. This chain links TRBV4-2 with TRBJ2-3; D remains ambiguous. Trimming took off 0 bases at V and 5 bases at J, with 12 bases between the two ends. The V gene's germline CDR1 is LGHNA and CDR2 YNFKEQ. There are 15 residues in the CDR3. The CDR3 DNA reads TGTGCCAGCAGCCAAGAAGCCCCGAGTCAAGATACGCAGTATTTT. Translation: CASSQEAPSQDTQYF.

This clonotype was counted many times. The DNA for the CDR3 is TGTGCCAGCAGCTTAGACAGGGGGCCGACCGGGGAGCTGTTTTTT. Amino acid sequence: CASSLDRGPTGELFF. The chain links TRBV7-2 to TRBJ2-2, with 9 positions matching TRBD1. The CDR3 runs to 15 residues. V lost 1 base and J lost 5; bases outside the gene matches: 2. Germline assignment: CDR1 SGHTA and CDR2 FQGNSA.

The CDR3 coding sequence is TGTGCCAGCAGCTCTTCAAGAGCGGGAGGGTACAATGAGCAGTTCTTC. Protein product: CASSSSRAGGYNEQFF. The V call is TRBV7-9, the J call TRBJ2-1, with TRBD2 identical over 10 bases. The trim removed 4 bases at V and 4 bases at J, leaving 7 bases unmatched. Germline V gene sequence: CDR1 SEHNR, CDR2 FQNEAQ (reference sequence). The CDR3 runs to 16 residues.

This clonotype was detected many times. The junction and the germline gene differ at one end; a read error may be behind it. The CDR3 DNA reads as TGCAGTGCTTCTTTGACTAGCGGGGCCACAAACATTCAGTACTTC. Translation: CSASLTSGATNIQYF. The V gene is TRBV20-1, the J gene TRBJ2-4, with TRBD2 identical over 11 bases. The CDR3 totals 15 residues. Per the germline V gene, CDR1 is DFQATT and CDR2 is SNEGSKA (reference sequence).

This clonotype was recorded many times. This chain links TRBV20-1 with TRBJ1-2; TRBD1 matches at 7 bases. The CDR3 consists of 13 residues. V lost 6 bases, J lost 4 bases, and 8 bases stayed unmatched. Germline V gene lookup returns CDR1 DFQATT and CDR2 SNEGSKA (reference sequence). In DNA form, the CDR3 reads TGCAGTGCCAAGGGACAGCGAATCTATGGCTACACCTTC. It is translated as CSAKGQRIYGYTF.

As DNA, the CDR3 is TGCAGCGTTGAACAGCTCAATGAGCAGTTCTTC. Translating gives CSVEQLNEQFF. The chain recombines TRBV29-1 with TRBJ2-1, with D hard to call. The CDR3 is 11 residues long. The germline V and J ends were trimmed by 2 bases and 6 bases, with 5 bases remaining between them. CDR1 and CDR2 from the germline V gene are SQVTM and ANQGSEA.

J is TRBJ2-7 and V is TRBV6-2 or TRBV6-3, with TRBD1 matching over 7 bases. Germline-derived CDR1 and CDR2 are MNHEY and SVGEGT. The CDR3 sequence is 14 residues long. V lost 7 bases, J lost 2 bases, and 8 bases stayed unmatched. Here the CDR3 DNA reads TGTGCCAGCACCCTAGGGGGACAGACCTACGAGCAGTACGTC. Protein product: CASTLGGQTYEQYV.

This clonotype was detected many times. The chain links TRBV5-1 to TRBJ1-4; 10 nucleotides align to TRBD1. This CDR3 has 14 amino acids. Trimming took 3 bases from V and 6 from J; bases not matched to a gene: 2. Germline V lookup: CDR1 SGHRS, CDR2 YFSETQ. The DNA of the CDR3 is TGCGCCAGCAGCTCGGGGACAGGGGATGAAAAACTGTTTTTT. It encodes CASSSGTGDEKLFF.

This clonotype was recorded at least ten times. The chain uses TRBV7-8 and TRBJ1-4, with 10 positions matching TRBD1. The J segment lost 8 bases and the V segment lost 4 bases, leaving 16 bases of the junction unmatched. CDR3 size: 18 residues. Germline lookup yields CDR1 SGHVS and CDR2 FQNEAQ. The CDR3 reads CASSSLWTGGAAREKLFF. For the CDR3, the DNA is TGTGCCAGCAGCTCTCTATGGACAGGGGGTGCAGCTAGGGAAAAACTGTTTTTT.

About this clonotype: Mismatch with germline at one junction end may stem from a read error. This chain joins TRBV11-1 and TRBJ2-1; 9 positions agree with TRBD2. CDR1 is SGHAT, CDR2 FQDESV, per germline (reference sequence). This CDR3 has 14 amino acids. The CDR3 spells CARSLVLAGFEQFF. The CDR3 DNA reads TGTGCCAGGAGCTTAGTTCTAGCGGGATTTGAGCAGTTCTTC.

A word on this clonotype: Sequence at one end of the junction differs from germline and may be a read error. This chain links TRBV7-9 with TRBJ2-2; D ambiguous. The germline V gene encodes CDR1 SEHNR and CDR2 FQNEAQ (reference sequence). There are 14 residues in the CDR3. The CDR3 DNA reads TGTGCCGGCAGCTCGTACAGCGAGACCGGGGAGCTGTTTTTT. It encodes CAGSSYSETGELFF.

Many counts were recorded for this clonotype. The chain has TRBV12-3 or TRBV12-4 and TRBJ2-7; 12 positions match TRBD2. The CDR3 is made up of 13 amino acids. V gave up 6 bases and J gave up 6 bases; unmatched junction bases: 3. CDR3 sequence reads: CASRLAGGGEQYF. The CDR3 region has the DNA TGTGCCAGCAGACTAGCGGGAGGAGGCGAGCAGTACTTC.

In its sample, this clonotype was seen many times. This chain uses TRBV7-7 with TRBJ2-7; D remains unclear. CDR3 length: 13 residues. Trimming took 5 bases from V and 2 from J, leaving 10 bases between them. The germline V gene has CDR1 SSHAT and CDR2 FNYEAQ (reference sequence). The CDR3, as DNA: TGTGCCAGCAGCCCTTTAGAGGCCTACGAGCAGTACGTC. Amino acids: CASSPLEAYEQYV.

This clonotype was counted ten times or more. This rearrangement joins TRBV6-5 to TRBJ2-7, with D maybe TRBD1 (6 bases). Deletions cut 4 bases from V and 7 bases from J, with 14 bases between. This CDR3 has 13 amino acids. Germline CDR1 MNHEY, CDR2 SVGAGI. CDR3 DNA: TGTGCCAGCAGTTTCCTACAGGGACGGGAGCAGTACTTC. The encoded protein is CASSFLQGREQYF.

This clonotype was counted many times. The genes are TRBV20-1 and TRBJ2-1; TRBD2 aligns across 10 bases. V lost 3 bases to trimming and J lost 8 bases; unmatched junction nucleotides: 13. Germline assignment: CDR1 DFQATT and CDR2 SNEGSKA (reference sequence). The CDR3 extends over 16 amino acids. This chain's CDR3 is CSARAIAGGSLDEQFF. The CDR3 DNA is TGCAGTGCTAGGGCTATAGCGGGAGGTTCTTTGGATGAGCAGTTCTTC.